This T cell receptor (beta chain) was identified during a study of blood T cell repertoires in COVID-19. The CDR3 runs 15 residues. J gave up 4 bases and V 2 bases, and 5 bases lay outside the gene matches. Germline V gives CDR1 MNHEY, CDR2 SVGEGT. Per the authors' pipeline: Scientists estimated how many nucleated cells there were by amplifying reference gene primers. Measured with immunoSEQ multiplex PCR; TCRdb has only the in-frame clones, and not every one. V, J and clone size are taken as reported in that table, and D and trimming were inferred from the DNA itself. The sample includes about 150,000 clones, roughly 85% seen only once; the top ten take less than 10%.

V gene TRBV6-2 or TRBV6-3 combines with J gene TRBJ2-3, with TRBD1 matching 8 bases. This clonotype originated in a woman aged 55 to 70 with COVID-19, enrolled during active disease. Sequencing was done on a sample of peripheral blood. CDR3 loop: CASSYPPDRADTQYF. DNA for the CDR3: TGTGCCAGCAGTTACCCACCGGACAGGGCAGATACGCAGTATTTT.